Listed here are 21 T cell receptor beta chains from one sample, sequenced in a study of blood T cell repertoires in COVID-19. Method: immunoSEQ multiplex PCR; TCRdb's copy keeps in-frame clones and lacks some. This repertoire shows under 450,000 clones, about 91% found once; its top ten account for roughly an eighth. Sequencing used peripheral blood. The source is a woman between 50 and 59 years old with COVID-19, enrolled during active disease.

This clone was detected only a few times. The J gene is TRBJ1-5, the V gene TRBV10-3; D is possibly TRBD1 (6 bases). The V gene lost 1 base and the J gene lost 7 bases, with 14 bases spanning the gap. This CDR3 has 15 residues. The germline CDR1 and CDR2 sequences are ENHRY and SYGVKD. For the CDR3, the DNA is TGTGCCATCAGTGAGTATAACAGGGCCGGGCAGCCCCAGCATTTT. Translated, it gives CAISEYNRAGQPQHF.

This clone was seen a handful of times. The chain links TRBV5-5 to TRBJ1-5, with 7 bases fitting TRBD1. Trimming at V came to 0 bases and at J to 4 bases, leaving 4 bases not matched to a gene. The germline gives CDR1 SGHKS, CDR2 YYEKEE (reference sequence). The CDR3 consists of 15 residues. The CDR3 coding sequence is TGTGCCAGCAGCTTGGGGGGACAGCAGAATCAGCCCCAGCATTTT. Its translation: CASSLGGQQNQPQHF. The full variable domain, its missing parts supplied by reference TRBV5-5 and TRBJ1-5, is DAGVTQSPTHLIKTRGQQVTLRCSPISGHKSVSWYQQVLGQGPQFIFQYYEKEERGRGNFPDRFSARQFPNYSSELNVNALLLGDSALYLCASSLGGQQNQPQHFGDGTRLSIL.

This clone appeared a few times. The genes are TRBV3-1 (or the pseudogene TRBV3-2) and TRBJ1-6; D might be TRBD1 (6 bases). CDR3 length: 14 residues. Per the germline V gene, CDR1 is LGHDT and CDR2 is YNNKEL (reference sequence). The CDR3 DNA reads TGTGCATCTACAGGGTTAGCGGGGGGTTCACCCCTCCACTTT. Amino acids: CASTGLAGGSPLHF.

This chain joins TRBV5-6 and TRBJ2-3; 7 nucleotides align to TRBD1. The V gene's germline CDR1 is SGHDT and CDR2 YYEEEE. This CDR3 is built from 15 residues. With V trimmed by 5 bases and J by 4 bases, 10 bases remained unmatched. For the CDR3, the DNA is TGTGCCAGCAGTTCCGGGACAGATCGGGCAGATACGCAGTATTTT. The encoded protein is CASSSGTDRADTQYF. Full variable domain (missing parts from reference TRBV5-6 and TRBJ2-3): DAGVTQSPTHLIKTRGQQVTLRCSPKSGHDTVSWYQQALGQGPQFIFQYYEEEERQRGNFPDRFSGHQFPNYSSELNVNALLLGDSALYLCASSSGTDRADTQYFGPGTRLTVL.

The gene calls are TRBV7-2 and TRBJ2-3, with D unclear. Trimming removed 4 bases at V and 8 bases at J, with 7 bases between. CDR1 and CDR2 (germline): SGHTA, FQGNSA. This CDR3 is 11 amino acids long. The CDR3 sequence: CASSSQSTQYF. DNA of the CDR3: TGTGCCAGCAGCTCACAAAGTACGCAGTATTTT.

The V and J genes are TRBV27 and TRBJ2-2; no definite D call. CDR1 is MNHEY, CDR2 SMNVEV, per germline (reference sequence). V lost 8 bases and J lost 6, with 4 bases in between. This CDR3 contains 10 residues. CDR3 sequence: CASGPGELFF. CDR3 DNA sequence: TGTGCCAGCGGCCCCGGGGAGCTGTTTTTT.

The V gene is TRBV10-2, the J gene TRBJ2-2; 7 bases match TRBD1. V lost 3 bases and J lost 6; bases outside the gene matches: 13. Germline CDR1 is WSHSY and CDR2 is SAAADI. This CDR3 region has 17 residues. This CDR3 is CASSDRRSLQGAGELFF. The CDR3 coding sequence is TGCGCCAGCAGTGACCGACGAAGCCTTCAGGGGGCCGGGGAGCTGTTTTTT.

The chain couples TRBV30 to TRBJ1-6; the D gene is possibly TRBD1 (5 bases). The CDR3 extends over 15 amino acids. The V gene's germline CDR1 is GTSNPN and CDR2 SVGIG (reference sequence). Trimming left V 0 bases short and J 5 bases short, with 11 bases between. CDR3 coding DNA: TGTGCCTGGAGTGTCGGGCAGGGCGATAATTCACCCCTCCACTTT. Its protein product is CAWSVGQGDNSPLHF.

The chain carries TRBV7-2 and TRBJ1-2, with D hard to call. The CDR3 is 13 amino acids. V shed 3 bases and J shed 7 bases, with 12 bases lying between them. Germline V gives CDR1 SGHTA, CDR2 FQGNSA. The CDR3 loop reads CASSFPGVGGYTF. Here the CDR3 DNA reads TGTGCCAGCAGCTTCCCCGGGGTCGGTGGCTACACCTTC.

The rearrangement uses TRBV12-3 or TRBV12-4 and TRBJ1-2, with D maybe TRBD1 (6 bases). Trimming removed 5 bases from V and 8 bases from J, with 15 bases in between. There are 13 residues in the CDR3. The CDR3 DNA follows: TGTGCCAGCAGTGCCTACAGGGCTGGCGGCTACACCTTC. Translated: CASSAYRAGGYTF.

V and J are TRBV30 and TRBJ1-5; D unclear. The V gene's germline CDR1 is GTSNPN and CDR2 SVGIG (reference sequence). V lost 2 bases, J lost 7 bases, and 9 bases lay in between. CDR3 size: 12 residues. CDR3 amino acids: CAWSSEEQPQHF. The CDR3, as DNA: TGTGCCTGGAGTTCTGAGGAGCAGCCCCAGCATTTT.

The count of this clone is one. J is TRBJ2-7 and V is TRBV11-2; D is ambiguous. This CDR3 contains 14 residues. Germline V gene sequence: CDR1 SGHAT, CDR2 FQNNGV. V gave up 2 bases and J gave up 6 bases, with 14 bases separating them. CDR3 sequence reads: CASSLFNTLGEQYF. The CDR3 nucleotides are TGTGCCAGCAGCTTATTTAACACCCTAGGCGAGCAGTACTTC.

The chain combines TRBV12-3 or TRBV12-4 with TRBJ1-2, with a possible D match to TRBD1 (6 bases). V dropped 6 bases and J dropped 4 bases, with 12 bases sitting between them. The CDR3 has 13 amino acids. The CDR3 DNA sequence: TGTGCCAGCAGCTCTGGACAGATCTATGGCTACACCTTC. The encoded protein is CASSSGQIYGYTF.

The chain couples TRBV11-2 to TRBJ1-1; no clear D gene. The CDR3 covers 13 residues. Germline values: CDR1 SGHAT, CDR2 FQNNGV. V lost 8 bases, J lost 0 bases, and 10 bases lay in between. CDR3 coding DNA: TGTGCCAGCCGGAGGCTACTGAACACTGAAGCTTTCTTT. The encoded protein is CASRRLLNTEAFF.

The chain recombines TRBV30 with TRBJ1-3; 7 bases agree with TRBD1. Germline V gene sequence: CDR1 GTSNPN, CDR2 SVGIG (reference sequence). J was trimmed by 0 bases and V by 5 bases; bases with no gene match: 1. The CDR3 totals 13 residues. CDR3: CAWDRVSGNTIYF. As DNA, the CDR3 is TGTGCCTGGGACAGGGTCTCTGGAAACACCATATATTTT.

The chain combines TRBV3-1 (or the pseudogene TRBV3-2) with TRBJ1-4; no definite D call. The CDR3 is 10 residues long. Trimming removed 11 bases at V and 8 bases at J, with 9 bases between. CDR1 is LGHDT, CDR2 YNNKEL, per germline (reference sequence). The CDR3 spells CACGGEKLFF. CDR3 sequence (DNA): TGTGCCTGCGGAGGGGAAAAACTGTTTTTT.

V gene TRBV6-6 combines with J gene TRBJ2-4; 8 bases agree with TRBD2. The length of the CDR3 is 15 residues. The germline V gene encodes CDR1 MNHNY and CDR2 SVGAGI (reference sequence). The V gene end was trimmed by 2 bases and the J gene end by 8 bases; junction bases not matched to a gene: 8. Here the CDR3 reads CASSYNGGGRDIQYF. In nucleotides, the CDR3 is TGTGCCAGCAGTTACAACGGGGGGGGCCGAGACATTCAGTACTTC.

This chain uses TRBV19 with TRBJ1-4, with 8 bases lining up with TRBD1. The germline V gene has CDR1 LNHDA and CDR2 SQIVND (reference sequence). The CDR3 totals 14 residues. Trimming took 5 bases from V and 5 from J; bases not matched to a gene: 4. The CDR3 bases are TGTGCCAGTAGTGACAGGGGTCTAAATGAAAAACTGTTTTTT. Amino acid sequence: CASSDRGLNEKLFF.

This sequence joins TRBV7-9 and TRBJ2-7, with D possibly being TRBD2 (5 bases). V was pared by 7 bases and J by 6 bases, with 16 bases between. Looked up from germline, CDR1 is SEHNR and CDR2 is FQNEAQ (reference sequence). This CDR3 spans 13 amino acids. For the CDR3, the DNA is TGTGCCAGCACCCACGGCGGCGGAGGCGAGCAGTACTTC. This gives the protein CASTHGGGGEQYF.

This clone was found a few times. The V call is TRBV12-1, the J call TRBJ2-7; TRBD1, the table's D call, was not compared with the DNA. TRBV12-1 is reported as a pseudogene. The CDR3 totals 14 residues. The CDR3: CARRSQGSSYEQYF. DNA of the CDR3: TGTGCCAGAAGGTCTCAGGGATCCAGCTACGAGCAGTACTTC.

The gene calls are TRBV30 and TRBJ2-1, with D possibly TRBD2 on 6 matching bases. The germline gives CDR1 GTSNPN, CDR2 SVGIG (reference sequence). The CDR3 covers 14 residues. V was trimmed by 4 bases and J by 4 bases, leaving 14 bases between them. This chain's CDR3 is CAWMPGEKYNEQFF. The CDR3 DNA is TGTGCCTGGATGCCGGGGGAGAAATACAATGAGCAGTTCTTC.